This T cell receptor beta chain was observed in a study of shared clonotypes between healthy human individuals (dated by TCRdb to between 2020 and 2021). For context, the study as a whole: Three men and a couple of women, aged 18 to 49 years, made up the cohort. For each donor, CD4 naive and CD4 memory were each given three plates, CD8 naive was given two plates, and CD8 memory was given one plate. The study deeply sequenced blood TCR repertoires of five healthy adults to estimate repertoire size and the extent of clonotype sharing between individuals. Libraries were prepared and TCR repertoires were sequenced by different laboratories using diverse techniques, in order to increase sequencing depth and limit assay-specific biases. Each donor's leukapheresis produced roughly between about 0.85 and 10 billion PBMCs.

This clone has just one count. No cognate antigen has been identified for it. Base quality data are lacking; no much larger clone is found one base away. V lost 3 bases and J lost 4 bases, and the count of bases not matched to a germline gene is 6. In the germline V gene, CDR1 corresponds to ENHRY and CDR2 to SYGVKD. Counted from cysteine to phenylalanine, this CDR3 has 15 amino acids. The DNA shown is the 45-base CDR3, in frame from base 1. CD8 naive samples were obtained by positive selection for CCR7 among CD45RO-negative cells, yielding a CD45RA+CCR7+ population from which TemRA cells were excluded. Donors were healthy HIV-negative adults with no recently reported acute infections or vaccinations. Every donor was a Caucasian adult living in Nashville, Tennessee, USA. Blood was collected by leukapheresis, and PBMCs were isolated by Ficoll-Histopaque density gradient centrifugation and then cryopreserved in liquid nitrogen vapor phase. Purity and quantity of every magnetically sorted T cell population were checked by analytical flow cytometry. Genomic DNA was isolated from every sorted fraction and measured by UV absorbance on a Nanodrop 2000c.

Study-wide conclusions, independent of this receptor: Pairwise subsampling indicated that sequencing depth was expected to affect the degree of clonotype sharing among donors. Rarefaction of sorted-subset datasets indicated incomplete sequencing despite the large sequencing depth. The small number of donors limited the genetic and exposure-history diversity represented. Compared with non-shared clonotypes, clonotypes shared by all four sorted-subset donors had higher generation probabilities. Sampling was restricted to blood, and TCR repertoires in tissue are likely to differ from TCR repertoires in blood. Approximately 5% of naive CD4, 3.5% of naive CD8, approximately 2% of memory CD4, and roughly 0.4% of memory CD8 clonotypes were shared across several donors. Naive subsets generally had larger estimated clonotype richness than memory subsets.

Using the deep immunoSEQ assay, multiplex PCR amplified TCR CDR3 regions from genomic DNA. Extracted genomic DNA from each cell subset was distributed evenly across all wells of several immunoSEQ 96-well plates, and each plate was treated as a replicate. For sorted subsets, approximately 210 ng genomic DNA, equal to 30,000 to 35,000 T cell genomes, was loaded into each replicate PCR. The purified libraries were quantified using a Qubit 3.0 fluorometer, sized with a Bioanalyzer 2100, and then quantified again using the KAPA Library Quantification kit. Every immunoSEQ 96-well plate was sequenced on a dedicated single-read 150-cycle Illumina NextSeq 550 flow cell. As for the original processing: Because the immunoSEQ output included only junctional sequences and no quality scores, the filtering could not be the same as the filtering used for full-length reads. To assign V/J genes and CDR3, sequences were annotated using PyIR, a Python wrapper for IgBLAST v1.9, with IMGT germline references. Reads were removed for weak V/J assignments (E-value above 1e-6), missing CDR3, stop codons, out-of-frame junctions, or ambiguous translated residues. A V3J clonotype was defined by an identical inferred V gene, J gene, and CDR3 amino acid sequence. Percentage overlap between repertoires was computed as shared unique clonotypes divided by the size of the smaller repertoire. Three approaches were used to assess repertoire richness: RTK rarefaction, the Chao1 estimator, and Recon v2.1 estimates of unobserved clonotypes. OLGA was used to compute generation probabilities for all TCRbeta clonotypes that the gDNA method yielded from a handful of donors. The table was pulled from immuneACCESS by TCRdb, which kept in-frame rearrangements only. Such tables lose some clones; where checked, under half of the loss comes from unresolved V genes, and the rest has no known cause. For V, J and clone size, that table is used; D and trimming come from the DNA. Counted in this sample were about 2.1 million clones; 90% to 95% of them appeared once. The leading ten clones occupy less than 2% of the sample.

The source is a man aged 18 to 30 in good health. Some clones in this sample may be carry-over from other donors' samples. The chain couples TRBV10-3 to TRBJ2-1, and 7 bases in between align with TRBD1. The sample taken for sequencing was naive CD8+ T cells from PBMCs. Interpreted using the paper, the cell subset or site label stands for: CD45RA+CCR7+. The sequenced DNA is TGTGCCATCAGTGAAACAGGGGCCGATTACAATGAGCAGTTCTTC. The translation is CAISETGADYNEQFF.